The rows below give T cell receptor beta chains drawn from one sample of a study of CD8 T cells in Susac syndrome. Via MiXCR, TCRdb re-called the immunoSEQ multiplex PCR reads, giving one row per CDR3 protein. The table records about 140,000 distinct CDR3 sequences, 94% of them present only once. The sequencing sample was made of CD8+ T cells from PBMCs. These receptors were obtained from a human donor in good health. Each CDR3 is given with its conserved first and last residue. Each record gives: clone size, J gene, V gene, CDR3 protein. Not every row has a clone size; where given, it reads once, few, many or a size class.

size: -; J: TRBJ2-7; V: TRBV29-1; CDR3: CSVGSSYEQYF
size: -; J: TRBJ1-4; V: TRBV4-3; CDR3: CASSQDRATNEKLFF
size: -; J: TRBJ2-7; V: TRBV19; CDR3: CASSISGEDRNEQYF
size: -; J: TRBJ2-7; V: TRBV7-9; CDR3: CASSFNTEQYF
size: -; J: TRBJ1-1; V: TRBV29-1; CDR3: CSVPNAGEAFF
size: -; J: TRBJ2-1; V: TRBV9; CDR3: CASSFRGYGDEQFF
size: -; J: TRBJ2-2; V: TRBV6-5; CDR3: CASNPDTGELFF
size: -; J: TRBJ2-1; V: TRBV4-2; CDR3: CASMDRDRGLYNEQFF
size: -; J: TRBJ2-1; V: TRBV23-1; CDR3: CARPGSHSSSYNEQFF
size: -; J: TRBJ2-7; V: TRBV18; CDR3: CASSLDATYPSDEQYF
size: -; J: TRBJ2-2; V: TRBV23-1; CDR3: CASRGLAGTGELFF
size: -; J: TRBJ1-2; V: TRBV5-6; CDR3: CASSLGGQSYGYTF
size: -; J: TRBJ2-7; V: TRBV7-9; CDR3: CASSSELEQYF
size: -; J: TRBJ2-3; V: TRBV6-6; CDR3: CASKTGADTQYF
size: -; J: TRBJ2-7; V: TRBV9; CDR3: CASSGQGPYEQYF
size: -; J: TRBJ2-7; V: TRBV23-1; CDR3: CASKGSRSYEQYF
size: -; J: TRBJ2-7; V: TRBV7-6; CDR3: CASREGLSYEQYF
size: -; J: TRBJ1-2; V: TRBV29-1; CDR3: CSVEDNSGRRYGHTF
size: -; J: TRBJ2-7; V: TRBV20-1; CDR3: CSAPIGLAASYEQYF
size: -; J: TRBJ1-4; V: TRBV7-6; CDR3: CASSMGGKLFF
size: -; J: TRBJ2-1; V: TRBV20-1; CDR3: CSARDPTSSYNEQFF
size: -; J: TRBJ2-1; V: TRBV5-6; CDR3: CASSLGLAGNEQFF
size: -; J: TRBJ2-3; V: TRBV6-5; CDR3: CASSLGNTQYF
size: -; J: TRBJ2-7; V: TRBV21-1; CDR3: CASSKFGSQNSYEQYF
size: -; J: TRBJ1-5; V: TRBV28; CDR3: CASLMEGRDQPQHF
size: -; J: TRBJ2-7; V: TRBV29-1; CDR3: CSVAGLDSYEQYF
size: -; J: TRBJ2-7; V: TRBV7-2; CDR3: CASSYGLEQYF
size: -; J: TRBJ2-7; V: TRBV6-2/TRBV6-3; CDR3: CASSWDSTYEQYF
size: -; J: TRBJ2-1; V: TRBV9; CDR3: CASSGGTVNNEQFF
size: -; J: TRBJ2-1; V: TRBV4-3; CDR3: CASSQDLPSGRPEWALF
size: -; J: TRBJ2-7; V: TRBV10-3; CDR3: CAPQSTPAVYEQYF
size: -; J: TRBJ2-7; V: TRBV7-9; CDR3: CASSSQEGGEQYF
size: -; J: TRBJ2-1; V: TRBV20-1; CDR3: CSAPSLGTSGRVVDEQFF
size: -; J: TRBJ1-1; V: TRBV7-9; CDR3: CASSSPSDRGYTEAFF
size: -; J: TRBJ2-1; V: TRBV20-1; CDR3: CSAQGEFSQSGEQFF
size: -; J: TRBJ2-5; V: TRBV12-3/TRBV12-4; CDR3: CASSHTTSGKETQYF
size: -; J: TRBJ2-7; V: TRBV2; CDR3: CASSESTDSSGSSYEQYF
size: once; J: TRBJ2-7; V: TRBV18; CDR3: CASSPPPGADYEQYF
size: -; J: TRBJ2-1; V: TRBV29-1; CDR3: CSVATRYNNEQFF
size: once; J: TRBJ2-1; V: TRBV5-1; CDR3: CASTPGGGRNEQFF
size: -; J: TRBJ1-2; V: TRBV29-1; CDR3: CSVDRRDYGYTF
size: -; J: TRBJ2-1; V: TRBV15; CDR3: CATSRGTSGREQFF
size: -; J: TRBJ2-1; V: TRBV20-1; CDR3: CSAGHSGRGSYNEQFF
size: once; J: TRBJ2-3; V: TRBV20-1; CDR3: CSARDKWTSGRSYSTDTQYF
size: -; J: TRBJ2-1; V: TRBV12-3/TRBV12-4; CDR3: CASSLGRALAGGDEQFF
size: -; J: TRBJ2-7; V: TRBV29-1; CDR3: CSVPGPYRSYEQYF